The 23 T cell receptor beta chains below all came from one sample that was sequenced in a study of T cell repertoires in cytomegalovirus infection (dated by TCRdb to the late 2010s). The treatment or condition label, read with the paper, signifies: in vitro stimulation with specific CMV peptide epitopes to enrich CMV-specific T cells. Sequencing used an Illumina HiSeq 1500. TCRdb cleaned the public reads at Q25 with fastp, built clones with MiXCR and kept in-frame beta chains. Each entry merges the rows of one CDR3 protein and shows their most common DNA and genes. The sample profile shows approximately 590,000 distinct CDR3 sequences; roughly 43% of them were found once. Of the sample, about 46% falls within the top ten clones. No antigen has been identified for these receptors. The sample consisted of cultured PBMCs, taken from culture after CMV antigen stimulation. The receptor set was obtained from a human donor in good health (CMV status not recorded). Some clones in this sample may be carry-over from other donors' samples.

This clonotype showed up just a few times. The chain combines TRBV28 with TRBJ1-1; the D gene is possibly TRBD1 (6 bases). Germline V lookup: CDR1 MDHEN, CDR2 SYDVKM. Trimming removed 8 bases from V and 0 bases from J, with 10 bases in between. The CDR3 loop spans 13 amino acids. CDR3 in DNA: TGTGCCAGCGTGGACAGCATGAACACTGAAGCTTTCTTT. Translated: CASVDSMNTEAFF.

This clonotype showed up just a few times. In DNA, the CDR3 is TGTGCCACCACCTCCGACAGTTTTTCCCAGCCCCAGCATTTT. This encodes CATTSDSFSQPQHF. V usage is TRBV10-3 and J usage is TRBJ1-5; D perhaps matches TRBD1 (5 bases). Germline V gene lookup returns CDR1 ENHRY and CDR2 SYGVKD. The length of the CDR3 is 14 residues. Trimming left V 10 bases short and J 7 bases short, with 20 bases between.

V is TRBV12-3 or TRBV12-4 and J is TRBJ1-1; no clear D gene. The CDR3 length is 14 residues. Between the trimmed V and J ends, which lost 4 bases and 7 bases, there was a span of 16 bases. The CDR3, as DNA: TGTGCCAGCAGTTCGACCGACAAGGACCTTGAAGCTTTCTTT. Its protein product is CASSSTDKDLEAFF.

This clonotype was counted between two and nine times. The rearrangement uses TRBV4-3 and TRBJ1-4; D gene unclear. The germline V and J ends were trimmed by 4 bases and 9 bases, with 24 bases remaining between them. This CDR3 region has 17 residues. CDR1 and CDR2 (germline): LGHNA, YSLEER. CDR3 DNA: TGCGCCAGCAGCCCCCGAGGCGACCGGTCAAGGCGCAAAAAACTGTTTTTT. Residues: CASSPRGDRSRRKKLFF.

This chain's CDR3 is CASIAGSYTDTQYF. CDR3 bases: TGTGCCAGCATAGCGGGATCCTACACAGATACGCAGTATTTT. The chain combines TRBV7-2 with TRBJ2-3, with 8 bases aligning to TRBD2. CDR3 length equals 14 residues. With 7 bases clipped from V and 2 bases from J, the junction kept 5 bases outside the gene matches. Germline CDR1 reads SGHTA; CDR2 reads FQGNSA.

V gene TRBV10-3 combines with J gene TRBJ2-5; 7 bases are a match to TRBD2. The CDR3 contains 13 residues. The V gene end was trimmed by 7 bases and the J gene end by 4 bases; junction bases not matched to a gene: 6. In germline, CDR1 is ENHRY, CDR2 SYGVKD. The CDR3 DNA sequence: TGTGCCATCACGGCGGGAGCGGGAGAGACCCAGTACTTC. Encoded protein: CAITAGAGETQYF.

This clonotype turned up a few times. The chain employs TRBV6-6 and TRBJ2-3; TRBD2 aligns across 9 bases. V shed 10 bases, J shed 6 bases, and the junction held 8 bases outside the gene matches. Germline V gives CDR1 MNHNY, CDR2 SVGAGI (reference sequence). This CDR3 region has 13 residues. The CDR3 region is CATLSGRGDTQYF. The CDR3 DNA follows: TGTGCCACCCTTAGCGGGAGAGGGGATACGCAGTATTTT.

This clonotype was seen a handful of times. The rearrangement uses TRBV7-2 and TRBJ2-2, with 9 bases identical to TRBD2. Germline V gene data show CDR1 as SGHTA and CDR2 as FQGNSA. Losses at the gene ends were 4 bases for V and 2 bases for J; bases not matched to a gene: 5. The CDR3 covers 16 residues. This CDR3 reads CASSSASGTNTGELFF. The CDR3 region has the DNA TGTGCCAGCAGCTCCGCTAGCGGGACCAACACCGGGGAGCTGTTTTTT.

CDR3 amino acids: CASRADSYYGYTF. The CDR3, as DNA: TGTGCCAGCAGAGCTGACAGTTACTATGGCTACACCTTC. The chain employs TRBV12-3 or TRBV12-4 and TRBJ1-2; possible D gene TRBD1, 5 bases. Trimming took 6 bases from V and 3 from J, leaving 11 bases between them. The length of the CDR3 is 13 residues.

The DNA for the CDR3 is TGTGCCAGCAGGTCAGCGGTCACCGGGGAGCTGTTTTTT. Translating it yields CASRSAVTGELFF. This chain joins TRBV6-1 and TRBJ2-2; D possibly corresponds to TRBD2 (5 bases). The V end was cut by 6 bases, the J end by 4 bases, with 9 bases between. Germline V gene lookup returns CDR1 MNHNS and CDR2 SASEGT. The CDR3 runs 13 residues.

In its sample, this clonotype was seen many times. V gene TRBV7-2 combines with J gene TRBJ1-6; weak D call: TRBD1 (5 bases). The CDR3 runs 18 residues. V was cut by 5 bases and J by 0 bases, with 17 bases left in between. The germline gives CDR1 SGHTA, CDR2 FQGNSA. The CDR3 here is CASSRGSTKSSYNSPLHF. The DNA of the CDR3 is TGTGCCAGCAGCCGGGGGTCCACTAAGAGCTCCTATAATTCACCCCTCCACTTT.

The chain uses TRBV7-6 and TRBJ2-7; possibly TRBD2 for D (5 bases). Trimming removed 0 bases at V and 6 bases at J, with 12 bases between. CDR1 and CDR2 from the germline V gene are SGHVS and FNYEAQ. This CDR3 region has 14 residues. The CDR3 bases are TGTGCCAGCAGCTTAGCAGCGCTGCGGGTCGAGCAGTACTTC. Amino acid sequence: CASSLAALRVEQYF.

This rearrangement joins TRBV28 to TRBJ2-7; maybe TRBD1 (6 bases). Trimming removed 9 bases at V and 2 bases at J, with 14 bases between. The CDR3 covers 13 residues. Germline-derived CDR1 and CDR2 are MDHEN and SYDVKM. The CDR3 sequence: CASSQGRTYEQYF. The CDR3 DNA follows: TGTGCCAGTTCACAGGGTCGGACCTACGAGCAGTACTTC.

The rearrangement links TRBV24-1 to TRBJ2-5, with 11 nucleotides matching TRBD2. The CDR3 has 15 residues. Germline V gives CDR1 KGHDR, CDR2 SFDVKD. Losses at the gene ends were 4 bases for V and 4 bases for J; bases not matched to a gene: 4. CDR3 in amino acids: CATSDPGTSGETQYF. The CDR3 nucleotides read TGTGCCACCAGTGACCCTGGGACTAGCGGAGAGACCCAGTACTTC.

This clonotype is a singleton in its sample. The chain carries TRBV20-1 and TRBJ1-2, with D maybe TRBD1 (5 bases). The CDR3 contains 13 residues. Germline V lookup: CDR1 DFQATT, CDR2 SNEGSKA (reference sequence). Trimming stripped 6 bases from V and 8 bases from J, with 19 bases between. In nucleotides, the CDR3 is TGCAGTGCCCAGGAATTTGGGGCCGGAGGCTACACCTTC. This encodes CSAQEFGAGGYTF.

This clonotype has more than one count but fewer than ten. The rearrangement links TRBV28 to TRBJ2-3, with D perhaps matching TRBD1 or TRBD2 (5 bases each). Trimming cost V 5 bases and J 7 bases, with 16 bases left between them. From germline, CDR1 is MDHEN and CDR2 SYDVKM. CDR3 size: 14 residues. The CDR3 loop reads CASSLGGSVYTQYF. DNA of the CDR3: TGTGCCAGCAGTCTTGGGGGTTCTGTATATACGCAGTATTTT.

The table lists this clonotype with a few counts. The chain joins TRBV7-2 to TRBJ2-2; D is uncertain. The V end was cut by 1 base, the J end by 4 bases, with 7 bases between. The CDR3 consists of 14 residues. The germline gives CDR1 SGHTA, CDR2 FQGNSA. The CDR3 nucleotides are TGTGCCAGCAGCTTAGTAGCCATCACCGGGGAGCTGTTTTTT. It encodes CASSLVAITGELFF.

In this sample, this clonotype turned up a few times. The V call is TRBV11-2, the J call TRBJ2-3, with 13 bases matching TRBD2. CDR1 is SGHAT, CDR2 FQNNGV, per germline. This CDR3 comprises 14 residues. V dropped 7 bases and J dropped 7; count of bases not matched to a gene: 5. DNA of the CDR3: TGTGCCAGCACCGGGACTAGCGGGGTTAATACGCAGTATTTT. It encodes CASTGTSGVNTQYF.

Only a few counts were recorded for this clonotype. The chain recombines TRBV19 with TRBJ2-2; either TRBD1 or TRBD2 may fit D (5 bases each). Per germline, CDR1 LNHDA and CDR2 SQIVND (reference sequence). Trimming left V 3 bases short and J 2 bases short, with 19 bases between. This CDR3 region has 18 residues. CDR3 in DNA: TGTGCCAGTAGTATCGGGACCCCCGGGGTTTCCAACACCGGGGAGCTGTTTTTT. It encodes CASSIGTPGVSNTGELFF. The full variable domain, rest sourced from reference TRBV19 and TRBJ2-2, is DGGITQSPKYLFRKEGQNVTLSCEQNLNHDAMYWYRQDPGQGLRLIYYSQIVNDFQKGDIAEGYSVSREKKESFPLTVTSAQKNPTAFYLCASSIGTPGVSNTGELFFGEGSRLTVL.

This rearrangement joins TRBV5-4 to TRBJ2-1; possible D gene TRBD1, 9 bases. This CDR3 region has 18 residues. The germline V gene has CDR1 SGHNT and CDR2 YYREEE (reference sequence). V was trimmed by 10 bases and J by 0 bases, leaving 26 bases between them. In nucleotides, the CDR3 is TGTGCCTTCCCCCGGGGGGGGACAGGGACTAGCTCCTACAATGAGCAGTTCTTC. Translation gives CAFPRGGTGTSSYNEQFF.

This clonotype was picked up many times. The rearrangement links TRBV7-2 to TRBJ2-1, with D perhaps TRBD2 (5 bases). Trimming pared 2 bases from V and 2 bases from J, leaving 13 bases between. There are 16 residues in the CDR3. CDR1 is SGHTA and CDR2 is FQGNSA in the germline V gene. CDR3 loop: CASSLTRATTYNEQFF. CDR3 in DNA: TGTGCCAGCAGCTTAACGCGGGCGACCACCTACAATGAGCAGTTCTTC.

This clonotype was seen more than once but under ten times. DNA of the CDR3: TGTGCCAGCAGCTTGTTAACCCCCACAGATACGCAGTATTTT. The encoded protein is CASSLLTPTDTQYF. The rearrangement uses TRBV7-8 and TRBJ2-3; D gene uncertain. Looked up from germline, CDR1 is SGHVS and CDR2 is FQNEAQ. V was shortened by 3 bases and J by 2 bases, with 9 bases between the two germline ends. The CDR3 runs 14 residues.

To note about this clonotype: The junction and the germline gene differ at one end; a read error may be behind it. The chain couples TRBV10-3 to TRBJ2-1, with TRBD2 matching over 7 bases. CDR1 and CDR2 (germline): ENHRY, SYGVKD. The CDR3 spans 13 residues. CDR3 residues: CAIRGGGALLWSF. The CDR3, as DNA: TGTGCCATCAGGGGGGGAGGGGCCCTGTTATGGAGCTTC.